The clone carrying this T cell receptor beta chain was seen repeatedly, ten times or more. Its antigen is currently unknown. The data derive from a study of neurological immune-mediated disorders. Study observations and caveats: When the repertoires were sorted by phylogenetic grouping, those of 18 of 34 multiple sclerosis patients ended up in one related-CDR3 cluster, a possible signature. TCR clonal expansion peaked in HTLV-1-associated myelopathy patients and was lowest in multiple sclerosis patients. Subjects shared no identical expanded-clone CDR3 amino acid sequences, suggesting private TCR-beta repertoires in all groups.

Time point defined: longitudinal time-point 3. Germline CDR1 and CDR2: SGHRS and YFSETQ. Trimming took off 3 bases at V and 4 bases at J, with 12 bases between the two ends. This CDR3 has 14 residues. cDNA synthesis was performed by 5'RACE with 10-nucleotide random UMIs. MiXCR, run by TCRdb on the 5' RACE reads, gives a single entry per CDR3 protein. The sample includes 84,000 or so distinct CDR3 sequences, around 4% seen only once; the top ten take around 5%. The sequence was obtained from a woman aged 55-70 years with multiple sclerosis. Sample: PBMCs. V usage is TRBV5-1 and J usage is TRBJ2-3; either TRBD1 or TRBD2 may fit D (5 bases each). CDR3 nucleotide sequence: TGCGCCAGCAGCTCACATCTGGGGGCAGATACGCAGTATTTT. Its translation: CASSSHLGADTQYF.